This note documents a single T cell receptor (beta chain) sequence. Assay: immunoSEQ multiplex PCR; the TCRdb copy retains only in-frame clones and omits some. The sample has around 65,000 clones; 75% to 90% are singletons. Trimming removed 7 bases from V and 4 bases from J, with 14 bases in between. Germline CDR1 is SNHLY and CDR2 is FYNNEI. CDR3 size: 15 residues. The sample comes from a study of T cell responses to AZD1222 COVID-19 vaccine. Samples with a second dose at about 4 or about 12 weeks were pooled together. The sequencing here drew on peripheral blood, taken 28 days after the second AZD1222 dose. The receptor was isolated from an adult who received the AZD1222 COVID-19 vaccine. The chain combines TRBV2 with TRBJ2-6, with D possibly TRBD1 on 5 matching bases. CDR3 in DNA: TGTGCCAGCATCAGGGATACGTACGGGGCCAACGTCCTGACTTTC. The encoded protein is CASIRDTYGANVLTF.